The 25 T cell receptor beta chains below all came from one sample that was sequenced in a study of blood T cell repertoires in COVID-19 (dated by TCRdb to about 2020). Preparation of the library involved the immunoSEQ multiplex PCR assay. TCRdb took this table from immuneACCESS and kept in-frame rearrangements with V and J called. Such tables lack part of the clones; where checked against another copy, unresolved V genes explain under half of the gap, and the rest is unexplained. This sample lists 250,000 or so clones; roughly 83% were detected once. The ten biggest clones cover 2% to 2.5% of the sample. The specimen sequenced was PBMCs or T cells enriched from blood (not recorded which). These receptor sequences come from a woman between 50 and 59 years old who had recovered from COVID-19.

The V call is TRBV5-1, the J call TRBJ2-5; D call uncertain. CDR3 length: 17 residues. V was shortened by 2 bases and J by 5 bases, with 22 bases between the two germline ends. CDR1 is SGHRS, CDR2 YFSETQ, per germline. The CDR3 protein is CASSFGIRSGSEETQYF. CDR3 sequence (DNA): TGCGCCAGCAGCTTTGGTATTAGGTCTGGCAGCGAGGAGACCCAGTACTTC.

The chain links TRBV7-2 to TRBJ2-7, with a weak D call TRBD2 (6 bases). The CDR3 runs 16 residues. Germline CDR1 SGHTA, CDR2 FQGNSA. The V and J ends lost 3 bases and 0 bases respectively, with 15 bases between them. CDR3 nucleotides: TGTGCCAGCAGCTTTAGCCGGGACTTGAGCTCCTACGAGCAGTACTTC. Its translation is CASSFSRDLSSYEQYF.

V and J are TRBV2 and TRBJ1-5; D might be TRBD1 (6 bases). The CDR3 runs to 15 residues. V shed 10 bases and J shed 0 bases, with 16 bases lying between them. CDR1 is SNHLY, CDR2 FYNNEI, per germline. The CDR3 loop is CAIGGGSNSNQPQHF. In DNA form, the CDR3 reads TGTGCCATAGGGGGAGGGTCGAATAGCAATCAGCCCCAGCATTTT.

The V gene is TRBV4-1, the J gene TRBJ1-1; D gene ambiguous. V dropped 3 bases and J dropped 1 base, with 6 bases sitting between them. This CDR3 is built from 13 residues. Per the germline V gene, CDR1 is MGHRA and CDR2 is YSYEKL. The CDR3 sequence: CASSHGPNTEAFF. The DNA for the CDR3 is TGCGCCAGCAGCCACGGTCCGAACACTGAAGCTTTCTTT.

A few counts support this clone. The chain links TRBV5-5 to TRBJ2-7; 7 bases line up with TRBD2. V lost 4 bases and J lost 1; bases outside the gene matches: 5. The germline V gene encodes CDR1 SGHKS and CDR2 YYEKEE (reference sequence). The CDR3 length is 14 residues. This CDR3 reads CASSPGGGSYEQYF. The CDR3 nucleotides are TGTGCCAGCAGCCCAGGCGGGGGATCCTACGAGCAGTACTTC.

The chain recombines TRBV7-6 with TRBJ2-1, with 7 bases that match TRBD1. Germline V gene data show CDR1 as SGHVS and CDR2 as FNYEAQ. Trimming removed 6 bases from V and 1 base from J; junction bases left unmatched: 6. The CDR3 consists of 15 residues. The CDR3 nucleotides read TGTGCCAGCAGTCGCCGGGGACAGTCCTACAATGAGCAGTTCTTC. Translated: CASSRRGQSYNEQFF. Supplemented by reference TRBV7-6 and TRBJ2-1, the full variable domain reads GAGVSQSPRYKVTKRGQDVALRCDPISGHVSLYWYRQALGQGPEFLTYFNYEAQQDKSGLPNDRFSAERPEGSISTLTIQRTEQRDSAMYRCASSRRGQSYNEQFFGPGTRLTVL.

The gene calls are TRBV7-3 and TRBJ2-2, with 14 positions matching TRBD2. CDR3 length: 17 amino acids. The V gene end was trimmed by 5 bases and the J gene end by 5 bases; junction bases not matched to a gene: 7. Germline CDR1 SGHTA, CDR2 FQGTGA. The CDR3 sequence is CASSPGTSGSKTGELFF. The CDR3 region has the DNA TGTGCCAGCAGCCCAGGGACTAGCGGGAGTAAGACCGGGGAGCTGTTTTTT.

The chain links TRBV5-6 to TRBJ1-2; 7 nucleotides line up with TRBD1. CDR3 length equals 14 residues. Germline CDR1 reads SGHDT; CDR2 reads YYEEEE. J gave up 4 bases and V 4 bases, and 7 bases lay outside the gene matches. For the CDR3, the DNA is TGTGCCAGCAGCCTCAAGACAGGGCGCTATGGCTACACCTTC. Translating it yields CASSLKTGRYGYTF.

V is TRBV5-4 and J is TRBJ2-3, with 12 positions matching TRBD2. With 0 bases clipped from V and 1 base from J, the junction kept 3 bases outside the gene matches. Germline V CDR1 and CDR2: SGHNT, YYREEE (reference sequence). CDR3 length equals 17 residues. The CDR3, as DNA: TGTGCCAGCAGCTTGGCTAGCGGGGGGGGAGGCACAGATACGCAGTATTTT. Translation gives CASSLASGGGGTDTQYF.

This clone was seen just once. CDR3 sequence (DNA): TGTGCCAGCAGGGAGACAGGGGGTTTAGGCTACACCTTC. Translated: CASRETGGLGYTF. The rearrangement links TRBV28 to TRBJ1-2; TRBD1 matches at 9 bases. This CDR3 has 13 residues. Germline values: CDR1 MDHEN, CDR2 SYDVKM. V was clipped by 6 bases and J by 8 bases; unmatched bases: 7.

This clone appeared a single time. This chain links TRBV9 with TRBJ1-1, with 10 bases matching TRBD1. Germline-derived CDR1 and CDR2 are SGDLS and YYNGEE. The trim removed 5 bases at V and 4 bases at J, leaving 8 bases unmatched. The CDR3 spans 15 residues. The CDR3 here is CASSRTGTGATEAFF. Written as DNA, the CDR3 is TGTGCCAGCAGTCGAACCGGGACAGGGGCCACTGAAGCTTTCTTT.

V is TRBV5-6 and J is TRBJ2-5, with 10 bases aligning to TRBD2. The CDR3 covers 18 residues. Germline V gene data show CDR1 as SGHDT and CDR2 as YYEEEE. The trim removed 4 bases at V and 5 bases at J, leaving 17 bases unmatched. The CDR3 DNA reads TGTGCCAGCAGCCAAAAACGGACGCTAGCGGGAGCGTGGGAGACCCAGTACTTC. Translating gives CASSQKRTLAGAWETQYF.

V and J are TRBV7-2 and TRBJ1-1, with a possible D match to TRBD1 (5 bases). Germline V gene lookup returns CDR1 SGHTA and CDR2 FQGNSA. This CDR3 contains 13 residues. Trimming removed 5 bases at V and 1 base at J, with 8 bases between. This CDR3 is CASSAGQNTEAFF. The CDR3 bases are TGTGCCAGCAGCGCAGGACAGAACACTGAAGCTTTCTTT.

This clone was picked up one time. V is TRBV19 and J is TRBJ2-3; 8 bases map to TRBD1. V lost 4 bases to trimming and J lost 2 bases; unmatched junction nucleotides: 5. Germline CDR1 LNHDA, CDR2 SQIVND (reference sequence). The CDR3 totals 15 residues. CDR3 sequence (DNA): TGTGCCAGTAGTAAAAAGGACAGGGACACAGATACGCAGTATTTT. Its translation: CASSKKDRDTDTQYF. Complete variable domain (other parts from reference TRBV19 and TRBJ2-3): DGGITQSPKYLFRKEGQNVTLSCEQNLNHDAMYWYRQDPGQGLRLIYYSQIVNDFQKGDIAEGYSVSREKKESFPLTVTSAQKNPTAFYLCASSKKDRDTDTQYFGPGTRLTVL.

The genes are TRBV5-4 and TRBJ1-4; weak D call: TRBD1 (5 bases). Germline CDR1 and CDR2: SGHNT and YYREEE (reference sequence). The CDR3 runs to 13 residues. Trimming took 2 bases from V and 8 from J, leaving 10 bases between them. The CDR3 sequence: CASSFWGGEKLFF. The CDR3 DNA follows: TGTGCCAGCAGCTTTTGGGGGGGGGAAAAACTGTTTTTT.

Written as DNA, the CDR3 is TGTGCCAGCAGCTTAGGTCGGGGGAGAGGGGATACGCAGTATTTT. Amino acid sequence: CASSLGRGRGDTQYF. The rearrangement joins TRBV7-2 to TRBJ2-3, with a weak D call TRBD2 (6 bases). The germline V gene encodes CDR1 SGHTA and CDR2 FQGNSA. This CDR3 region has 15 residues. The ends were cut back, 1 base at V and 6 bases at J, with 14 bases in the middle.

The rearrangement joins TRBV3-1 (or the pseudogene TRBV3-2) to TRBJ2-7, with TRBD2 identical over 14 bases. With V trimmed by 1 base and J by 3 bases, 8 bases remained unmatched. The CDR3 contains 18 residues. CDR1 LGHDT and CDR2 YNNKEL come from the germline V gene (reference sequence). The CDR3 region is CASSQALGLAGAGYEQYF. CDR3 DNA: TGTGCCAGCAGCCAAGCCCTGGGACTAGCGGGAGCCGGCTACGAGCAGTACTTC.

The J gene is TRBJ2-2, the V gene TRBV18; 7 bases are a match to TRBD1. The CDR3 sequence is 15 residues long. The J segment lost 3 bases and the V segment lost 5 bases, leaving 6 bases of the junction unmatched. In germline, CDR1 is KGHSH, CDR2 LQKENI. The CDR3: CASSANRGDTGELFF. DNA for the CDR3: TGTGCCAGCTCAGCAAACAGGGGTGACACCGGGGAGCTGTTTTTT. The full variable domain, completed using reference TRBV18 and TRBJ2-2, is NAGVMQNPRHLVRRRGQEARLRCSPMKGHSHVYWYRQLPEEGLKFMVYLQKENIIDESGMPKERFSAEFPKEGPSILRIQQVVRGDSAAYFCASSANRGDTGELFFGEGSRLTVL.

The chain employs TRBV9 and TRBJ2-5; TRBD1 might be the D (6 bases). V dropped 4 bases and J dropped 6 bases, with 16 bases sitting between them. The germline V gene encodes CDR1 SGDLS and CDR2 YYNGEE. The CDR3 is 14 residues long. The CDR3 DNA reads TGTGCCAGCAGCACCTCTCAGGGGCTAAAGACCCAGTACTTC. Amino acid sequence: CASSTSQGLKTQYF.

This clone has only a few counts. This chain connects TRBV6-5 to TRBJ1-4, with a tentative D call TRBD1 (5 bases). The CDR3 is 14 residues long. CDR1 and CDR2 (germline): MNHEY, SVGAGI. The V and J ends lost 5 bases and 7 bases respectively, with 14 bases between them. The CDR3 sequence is CASSNGRDSEKLFF. CDR3 DNA sequence: TGTGCCAGCAGTAACGGCAGGGATAGTGAAAAACTGTTTTTT.

This clone was seen only a few times. The gene calls are TRBV2 and TRBJ1-1; possibly TRBD1 for D (6 bases). Trimming stripped 5 bases from V and 0 bases from J, with 13 bases between. The length of the CDR3 is 15 residues. Germline CDR1 reads SNHLY; CDR2 reads FYNNEI. The CDR3: CASSPTDSLNTEAFF. In DNA form, the CDR3 reads TGTGCCAGCAGTCCGACGGACAGTCTGAACACTGAAGCTTTCTTT.

The chain is built from TRBV7-8 and TRBJ1-1, with no clear D. The CDR3 runs to 13 residues. Per the germline V gene, CDR1 is SGHVS and CDR2 is FQNEAQ. Deletions cut 3 bases from V and 6 bases from J, with 11 bases between. The CDR3 is CASSFREKAEAFF. The CDR3 DNA reads TGTGCCAGCAGCTTTAGGGAGAAGGCTGAAGCTTTCTTT. The whole variable domain, remainder taken from reference TRBV7-8 and TRBJ1-1, is GAGVSQSPRYKVAKRGQDVALRCDPISGHVSLFWYQQALGQGPEFLTYFQNEAQLDKSGLPSDRFFAERPEGSVSTLKIQRTQQEDSAVYLCASSFREKAEAFFGQGTRLTVV.

The chain links TRBV7-2 to TRBJ1-1; D not resolved. CDR1 is SGHTA and CDR2 is FQGNSA in the germline V gene. The length of the CDR3 is 15 residues. Trimming shortened V by 3 bases and J by 3 bases, and 14 bases separated the two germline ends. CDR3 bases: TGTGCCAGCAGCTTGCGGGCTGGATGGGACACTGAAGCTTTCTTT. Its protein product is CASSLRAGWDTEAFF.

This clone was counted a few times. The chain carries TRBV7-9 and TRBJ2-3, with D maybe TRBD1 (8 bases). The CDR3 is 17 residues long. Germline CDR1 reads SEHNR; CDR2 reads FQNEAQ (reference sequence). V was clipped by 5 bases and J by 6 bases, with 24 bases between them. The DNA of the CDR3 is TGTGCCAGCAGCCCAGGGGGCCAGCGGGGCGCGGGGGATACGCAGTATTTT. Its translation: CASSPGGQRGAGDTQYF.

The chain recombines TRBV28 with TRBJ2-3; 7 nucleotides align to TRBD2. V shed 2 bases, J shed 1 base, and the junction held 12 bases outside the gene matches. Looked up from germline, CDR1 is MDHEN and CDR2 is SYDVKM. This CDR3 is 18 amino acids long. The CDR3 DNA reads as TGTGCCAGCAGTTTAATTGGCTTGCGGGAGTTGGGCACAGATACGCAGTATTTT. Its translation is CASSLIGLRELGTDTQYF.